Each of the 17 T cell receptor beta chains below was sequenced from the same sample in a study of identical twins. From the 5' RACE reads, TCRdb called clonotypes with MiXCR, one entry per CDR3 protein. This sample has under 250,000 distinct CDR3 sequences, with 6.5% to 8.5% found just once. The same sample was also used in a study of yellow fever vaccine responses in identical twins.

Sequenced: memory (CD45RO+) T cells sorted from blood. The source is a woman under 30 in good health.

This clonotype was seen at least ten times. The chain links TRBV7-9 to TRBJ1-3; 7 bases agree with TRBD1. CDR3 length: 16 residues. V was clipped by 4 bases and J by 0 bases; unmatched bases: 6. Germline values: CDR1 SEHNR, CDR2 FQNEAQ (reference sequence). The CDR3 nucleotides read TGTGCCAGCAGCTCCGGACAGGCGATCTCTGGAAACACCATATATTTT. Amino acids: CASSSGQAISGNTIYF.

In DNA form, the CDR3 reads TGTGCCAGCAGTTACTCCCTAGCGGGAGAACGAGATACGCAGTATTTT. Protein sequence: CASSYSLAGERDTQYF. The chain joins TRBV6-2 or TRBV6-3 to TRBJ2-3; 10 bases are shared with TRBD2. Unmatched junction bases numbered 5, after V lost 0 bases and J lost 5 bases. The CDR3 is made up of 16 amino acids. Germline values: CDR1 MNHEY, CDR2 SVGEGT.

This clonotype was seen a handful of times. The chain has TRBV7-8 and TRBJ2-4; the D gene could be TRBD1 or TRBD2 (7 bases each). Trimming removed 2 bases from V and 4 bases from J, with 15 bases in between. The CDR3 has 16 residues. Germline lookup yields CDR1 SGHVS and CDR2 FQNEAQ. The CDR3 region has the DNA TGTGCCAGCAGCTTAACGCCAGGGGGGGGAAAAAACATTCAGTACTTC. It codes for CASSLTPGGGKNIQYF.

The chain recombines TRBV12-3 or TRBV12-4 with TRBJ2-7; 7 bases agree with TRBD2. This CDR3 is 14 amino acids long. V lost 7 bases, J lost 4 bases, and 10 bases stayed unmatched. CDR3 in amino acids: CASTRGGIVYEQYF. The CDR3 coding sequence is TGTGCCAGCACGCGGGGAGGGATAGTTTACGAGCAGTACTTC.

This clonotype was observed a handful of times. The chain couples TRBV18 to TRBJ1-6; D unclear. Germline V lookup: CDR1 KGHSH, CDR2 LQKENI. Trimming left V 3 bases short and J 7 bases short, with 7 bases between. The CDR3 sequence is 13 residues long. The CDR3 DNA reads as TGTGCCAGCTCACCCGCGTGGAATTCACCCCTCCACTTT. Translated: CASSPAWNSPLHF.

J is TRBJ2-7 and V is TRBV4-3; D is perhaps TRBD1 (6 bases). V was clipped by 2 bases and J by 0 bases, with 11 bases between them. Germline values: CDR1 LGHNA, CDR2 YSLEER. The CDR3 spans 15 residues. The CDR3 DNA follows: TGCGCCAGCAGCCAATCTGTGGGGGCCTCCTACGAGCAGTACTTC. Amino acids: CASSQSVGASYEQYF.

This chain links TRBV10-3 with TRBJ2-7; 14 positions agree with TRBD2. CDR1 is ENHRY and CDR2 is SYGVKD in the germline V gene. The CDR3 length is 17 residues. Trimming took 1 base from V and 7 from J; bases not matched to a gene: 9. CDR3 amino acids: CAISEFGTSGGRGEQYF. Here the CDR3 DNA reads TGTGCCATCAGTGAGTTTGGGACTAGCGGGGGTCGGGGAGAGCAGTACTTC.

The CDR3 DNA reads TGCAGTGCTAGAGATCCGGTCGGACAGGGGAACAATGAGCAGTTCTTC. Its protein is CSARDPVGQGNNEQFF. The J gene is TRBJ2-1, the V gene TRBV20-1, with 9 bases that match TRBD1. CDR1 is DFQATT, CDR2 SNEGSKA, per germline (reference sequence). Trimming at V came to 0 bases and at J to 5 bases, leaving 8 bases not matched to a gene. This CDR3 contains 16 residues.

The table lists this clonotype with many counts. This chain links TRBV10-3 with TRBJ2-7; TRBD1 matches at 8 bases. CDR1 is ENHRY and CDR2 is SYGVKD in the germline V gene. The CDR3 sequence is 13 residues long. J gave up 2 bases and V 8 bases, and 5 bases lay outside the gene matches. The CDR3 DNA reads TGTGCCATCGGGGGACAGGCCGCCTACGAGCAGTACTTC. Translation: CAIGGQAAYEQYF.

This clonotype was recorded at least ten times. The chain carries TRBV27 and TRBJ1-5, with D unclear. CDR1 is MNHEY, CDR2 SMNVEV, per germline (reference sequence). Trimming cost V 4 bases and J 2 bases, with 6 bases left between them. This CDR3 is built from 13 residues. The CDR3 loop is CASSSEGNQPQHF. CDR3 bases: TGTGCCAGCAGTTCCGAGGGCAATCAGCCCCAGCATTTT.

This clonotype was counted between two and nine times. The chain has TRBV7-9 and TRBJ1-2; no definite D call. The germline CDR1 and CDR2 sequences are SEHNR and FQNEAQ (reference sequence). This CDR3 has 12 residues. Deletions cut 4 bases from V and 6 bases from J, with 9 bases between. The CDR3 bases are TGTGCCAGCAGCTCTCAGCCAAATGGCTACACCTTC. It is translated as CASSSQPNGYTF.

The V gene is TRBV6-5, the J gene TRBJ2-7, with D possibly TRBD1 on 5 matching bases. The CDR3 has 14 amino acids. Trimming removed 2 bases at V and 4 bases at J, with 12 bases between. CDR1 and CDR2 (germline): MNHEY, SVGAGI. CDR3 sequence reads: CASSYGAGEYEQYF. The CDR3 coding sequence is TGTGCCAGCAGTTACGGGGCAGGAGAGTACGAGCAGTACTTC.

Ten or more counts support this clonotype. V usage is TRBV4-2 and J usage is TRBJ1-4; no firm D call. Trimming took 0 bases from V and 6 from J, leaving 11 bases between them. The CDR3 is 15 amino acids. Germline-derived CDR1 and CDR2 are LGHNA and YNFKEQ. The CDR3 DNA follows: TGTGCCAGCAGCCAAGATCGGGGAAATGATGAAAAACTGTTTTTT. This sequence encodes CASSQDRGNDEKLFF.

This clonotype was detected only a few times. J is TRBJ2-7 and V is TRBV18, with 9 bases aligning to TRBD2. After removal of 3 bases from V and 0 bases from J, the junction contained 6 bases not matched to a gene. Germline V CDR1 and CDR2: KGHSH, LQKENI. The CDR3 length is 16 residues. The CDR3 is CASSPLSGGSSYEQYF. CDR3 coding DNA: TGTGCCAGCTCACCTCTTAGCGGGGGAAGCTCCTACGAGCAGTACTTC.

This clonotype was observed many times. The rearrangement uses TRBV27 and TRBJ2-5; the D call may be TRBD1 or TRBD2 (6 bases each). CDR1 MNHEY and CDR2 SMNVEV come from the germline V gene (reference sequence). Trimming shortened V by 6 bases and J by 6 bases, and 26 bases separated the two germline ends. The CDR3 loop spans 17 amino acids. The CDR3 spells CASSSTRGLIQGKTQYF. CDR3 DNA sequence: TGTGCCAGCAGCTCCACCCGGGGGCTAATTCAAGGAAAGACCCAGTACTTC.

There are many counts of this clonotype. In nucleotides, the CDR3 is TGCAGTGCTAAGCTTGATACGCAGTATTTT. Translated: CSAKLDTQYF. The J gene is TRBJ2-3, the V gene TRBV20-1; D is undetermined. Germline-derived CDR1 and CDR2 are DFQATT and SNEGSKA (reference sequence). V was cut by 4 bases and J by 6 bases, with 5 bases left in between. The CDR3 extends over 10 amino acids.

This clonotype showed up just a few times. The chain employs TRBV6-1 and TRBJ2-7; 11 bases agree with TRBD2. Germline assignment: CDR1 MNHNS and CDR2 SASEGT. The CDR3 loop spans 17 amino acids. The V gene end was trimmed by 5 bases and the J gene end by 0 bases; junction bases not matched to a gene: 9. This chain's CDR3 is CASSRTSGGSSSYEQYF. DNA of the CDR3: TGTGCCAGCAGTCGTACTAGCGGGGGCTCCAGCTCCTACGAGCAGTACTTC.